Below are 2 T cell receptor beta chains sequenced from a single sample in a study of cytomegalovirus exposure and HLA in healthy donors. The study ran its PCR with 60 Vbeta and 13 Jbeta primers. Produced via immunoSEQ multiplex PCR; TCRdb's table is partial and in-frame only. The table lists 95,000 to 150,000 clones, over 65% of them singletons. The specimen sequenced was PBMCs. The receptors stem from a man younger than 40 in good health and CMV-seropositive.

The chain uses TRBV5-4 and TRBJ2-1, with TRBD2 matching 7 bases. CDR1 is SGHNT, CDR2 YYREEE, per germline (reference sequence). V lost 2 bases, J lost 4 bases, and 6 bases stayed unmatched. The CDR3 covers 15 residues. In nucleotides, the CDR3 is TGTGCCAGCAGCTTACAGGCGGGACTATACAATGAGCAGTTCTTC. Protein sequence: CASSLQAGLYNEQFF.

The gene calls are TRBV5-1 and TRBJ2-5, with D maybe TRBD1 (5 bases). The germline V gene has CDR1 SGHRS and CDR2 YFSETQ. CDR3 length: 14 amino acids. Trimming stripped 0 bases from V and 5 bases from J, with 11 bases between. The CDR3 reads CASSLGVPGETQYF. For the CDR3, the DNA is TGCGCCAGCAGCTTGGGGGTGCCAGGGGAGACCCAGTACTTC.